The next 31 T cell receptor beta chains were all read from a single sample in a study of identical twins. TCRdb analysed the 5' RACE reads with MiXCR anew, one entry per CDR3 protein. Of over 600,000 distinct CDR3 sequences listed, 21% are singletons. This sample also appeared in a second study, on T cells expressing NK-cell markers.

The source material was PBMCs. Receptors were obtained from a woman under 30 in good health.

This clonotype has only a few counts. The V and J genes are TRBV30 and TRBJ2-3, with no clear D. Trimming removed 5 bases from V and 0 bases from J, with 6 bases in between. This CDR3 region has 12 residues. Per germline, CDR1 GTSNPN and CDR2 SVGIG (reference sequence). CDR3 in DNA: TGTGCCTGGGACGGGAGCACAGATACGCAGTATTTT. Residues: CAWDGSTDTQYF. The whole variable domain, filled in from reference TRBV30 and TRBJ2-3, reads SQTIHQWPATLVQPVGSPLSLECTVEGTSNPNLYWYRQAAGRGLQLLFYSVGIGQISSEVPQNLSASRPQDRQFILSSKKLLLSDSGFYLCAWDGSTDTQYFGPGTRLTVL.

V usage is TRBV12-3 or TRBV12-4 and J usage is TRBJ2-5; TRBD1 is a possible D gene (6 bases). Trimming shortened V by 5 bases and J by 5 bases, and 18 bases separated the two germline ends. The CDR3 sequence is 15 residues long. The CDR3 here is CASSRFGQFGETQYF. The DNA of the CDR3 is TGTGCCAGCAGTAGGTTTGGACAGTTTGGGGAGACCCAGTACTTC.

The V gene is TRBV15, the J gene TRBJ2-7; 7 nucleotides align to TRBD2. Trimming at V came to 5 bases and at J to 5 bases, leaving 9 bases not matched to a gene. Germline V gene lookup returns CDR1 LNHNV and CDR2 YYDKDF (reference sequence). CDR3 size: 14 residues. The DNA of the CDR3 is TGTGCCACCAGCGCCCGACTAGCAGCCCACGAGCAGTACTTC. Its protein is CATSARLAAHEQYF. The full variable domain, its missing parts supplied by reference TRBV15 and TRBJ2-7, is DAMVIQNPRYQVTQFGKPVTLSCSQTLNHNVMYWYQQKSSQAPKLLFHYYDKDFNNEADTPDNFQSRRPNTSFCFLDIRSPGLGDTAMYLCATSARLAAHEQYFGPGTRLTVT.

This clonotype was seen only a few times. The rearrangement joins TRBV20-1 to TRBJ2-1, with 11 bases that match TRBD2. Trimming took 3 bases from V and 8 from J; bases not matched to a gene: 12. Germline CDR1 and CDR2: DFQATT and SNEGSKA (reference sequence). This CDR3 is 16 amino acids long. The CDR3 nucleotides are TGCAGTGCTAGGGGGGGAACTAGCGGGAGAGTCGATGAGCAGTTCTTC. This gives the protein CSARGGTSGRVDEQFF.

This clonotype was detected only a few times. V usage is TRBV5-1 and J usage is TRBJ2-5; the match to TRBD1 covers 8 bases. The CDR3 is 16 amino acids. Trimming cost V 4 bases and J 5 bases; bases outside gene matches: 13. The germline CDR1 and CDR2 sequences are SGHRS and YFSETQ. CDR3 nucleotide sequence: TGCGCCAGCAGCCTTGGGCGGGGTCACAGGGGGGAGACCCAGTACTTC. It yields the protein CASSLGRGHRGETQYF.

The V call is TRBV29-1, the J call TRBJ1-5, with D perhaps matching TRBD1 (6 bases). Germline V gene sequence: CDR1 SQVTM, CDR2 ANQGSEA. The CDR3 is made up of 13 amino acids. V lost 2 bases and J lost 6, with 11 bases in between. The CDR3 DNA is TGCAGCGTTGAAACCCAACAGGGTCAGCCCCAGCATTTT. The encoded protein is CSVETQQGQPQHF.

This chain uses TRBV20-1 with TRBJ2-3, with 7 bases that match TRBD2. The CDR3 is made up of 15 amino acids. J lost 2 bases, V lost 6 bases, and 11 bases had no gene match. From germline, CDR1 is DFQATT and CDR2 SNEGSKA (reference sequence). The CDR3 region is CSAVTSAPITDTQYF. The CDR3 bases are TGCAGTGCGGTTACTAGCGCTCCTATCACAGATACGCAGTATTTT.

This clonotype was observed a handful of times. The V call is TRBV20-1, the J call TRBJ2-2; D is perhaps TRBD1 (5 bases). The CDR3 runs to 11 residues. V was trimmed by 5 bases and J by 8 bases, leaving 9 bases between them. CDR1 is DFQATT and CDR2 is SNEGSKA in the germline V gene (reference sequence). The CDR3 DNA is TGCAGTGCTCGCAGGGTTGGGGAGCTGTTTTTT. The encoded protein is CSARRVGELFF.

This clonotype was found a few times. The chain recombines TRBV11-2 with TRBJ2-2; D is uncertain. Germline V gene data show CDR1 as SGHAT and CDR2 as FQNNGV. Trimming pared 1 base from V and 1 base from J, leaving 7 bases between. This CDR3 region has 15 residues. Written as DNA, the CDR3 is TGTGCCAGCAGCTTAGGGAGCCGGAACACCGGGGAGCTGTTTTTT. This codes for CASSLGSRNTGELFF.

This rearrangement joins TRBV14 to TRBJ2-7, with a tentative D call TRBD2 (5 bases). Germline values: CDR1 SGHDN, CDR2 FVKESK. The CDR3 loop spans 12 amino acids. V was pared by 4 bases and J by 13 bases, with 17 bases between. The CDR3 spells CASSPLSGHLYF. The CDR3 DNA sequence: TGTGCCAGCAGCCCATTAAGCGGCCATCTCTACTTC.

The rearrangement uses TRBV5-6 and TRBJ2-3; 8 bases match TRBD2. The V gene's germline CDR1 is SGHDT and CDR2 YYEEEE. V lost 0 bases and J lost 0; bases outside the gene matches: 6. CDR3 length: 17 amino acids. The CDR3 DNA follows: TGTGCCAGCAGCTTGGTTTCTAGCGGGCTGAGCACAGATACGCAGTATTTT. It translates to CASSLVSSGLSTDTQYF.

In its sample, this clonotype was seen many times. The rearrangement uses TRBV7-9 and TRBJ2-1; D is uncertain. In germline, CDR1 is SEHNR, CDR2 FQNEAQ (reference sequence). The V and J ends lost 1 base and 8 bases respectively, with 9 bases between them. The length of the CDR3 is 13 residues. The CDR3 here is CASSLGLLDEQFF. CDR3 nucleotides: TGTGCCAGCAGCTTAGGGCTGTTGGATGAGCAGTTCTTC.

The chain employs TRBV7-2 and TRBJ2-2, with TRBD1 matching 7 bases. The length of the CDR3 is 16 residues. Germline CDR1 SGHTA, CDR2 FQGNSA. Trimming removed 0 bases from V and 3 bases from J; junction bases left unmatched: 4. The CDR3 nucleotides read TGTGCCAGCAGCTTAGCCCCAGGGGGTTACACCGGGGAGCTGTTTTTT. This translates into CASSLAPGGYTGELFF.

This clonotype was picked up a small number of times. The chain employs TRBV20-1 and TRBJ2-5; D is tentatively TRBD1 or TRBD2 (5 bases each). This CDR3 region has 13 residues. The V gene lost 6 bases and the J gene lost 4 bases, with 15 bases spanning the gap. CDR1 is DFQATT, CDR2 SNEGSKA, per germline (reference sequence). The CDR3 protein is CSAAGTPGETQYF. In nucleotides, the CDR3 is TGCAGTGCAGCCGGGACGCCTGGAGAGACCCAGTACTTC.

This clonotype was seen at least ten times. The rearrangement joins TRBV20-1 to TRBJ2-7, with D perhaps matching TRBD1 or TRBD2 (5 bases each). Trimming removed 4 bases at V and 2 bases at J, with 15 bases between. CDR3 length equals 14 residues. Germline V gene lookup returns CDR1 DFQATT and CDR2 SNEGSKA (reference sequence). Here the CDR3 DNA reads TGCAGTGCTATTAGGGACCTTTCTACCTACGAGCAGTACTTC. It yields the protein CSAIRDLSTYEQYF.

This rearrangement joins TRBV3-1 to TRBJ2-1, with TRBD2 matching 10 bases. Germline-derived CDR1 and CDR2 are LGHDT and YNNKEL (reference sequence). This CDR3 region has 17 residues. V trimming: 0 bases; J trimming: 8 bases; junction bases outside the gene matches: 10. CDR3 region: CASSQEFQREGLYEQFF. The CDR3 bases are TGTGCCAGCAGCCAAGAGTTTCAGCGGGAGGGCCTGTATGAGCAGTTCTTC.

This clonotype was found a few times. The rearrangement uses TRBV20-1 and TRBJ2-7; TRBD1 is a possible D gene (6 bases). V was cut by 2 bases and J by 2 bases, with 10 bases left in between. CDR1 DFQATT and CDR2 SNEGSKA come from the germline V gene (reference sequence). The length of the CDR3 is 13 residues. The CDR3: CSARQGITYEQYF. The CDR3, as DNA: TGCAGTGCTAGACAGGGGATTACCTACGAGCAGTACTTC.

The chain has TRBV5-1 and TRBJ2-7, with 8 bases aligning to TRBD2. Trimming cost V 0 bases and J 6 bases; bases outside gene matches: 11. From germline, CDR1 is SGHRS and CDR2 YFSETQ. This CDR3 spans 16 amino acids. The DNA for the CDR3 is TGCGCCAGCAGCTTGGAGTTGGGCGGGAGGAGGCGCGAGCAGTACTTC. It is translated as CASSLELGGRRREQYF.

CDR3 DNA: TGTGCCAGCAGCCAAGAGGCCCGTCCCATTCAGTACTTC. Translated, it gives CASSQEARPIQYF. This rearrangement joins TRBV3-1 to TRBJ2-4; D is undetermined. CDR1 is LGHDT and CDR2 is YNNKEL in the germline V gene (reference sequence). The CDR3 consists of 13 residues. The germline V and J ends were trimmed by 0 bases and 9 bases, with 9 bases remaining between them.

This clonotype was detected a few times. The V and J genes are TRBV10-3 and TRBJ1-6; D might be TRBD1 (5 bases). The CDR3 covers 13 residues. Trimming removed 10 bases from V and 10 bases from J, with 17 bases in between. The germline CDR1 and CDR2 sequences are ENHRY and SYGVKD. The CDR3 is CANGAGTNSPLHF. The CDR3 nucleotides read TGTGCCAATGGGGCAGGGACTAACTCACCCCTCCACTTT.

The rearrangement uses TRBV7-2 and TRBJ2-3; D not certain. The ends were cut back, 5 bases at V and 5 bases at J, with 20 bases in the middle. Germline loops: CDR1 SGHTA, CDR2 FQGNSA. This CDR3 has 16 residues. The CDR3 sequence is CASSPGGRTRRDTQYF. The DNA of the CDR3 is TGTGCCAGCAGCCCCGGCGGCCGGACCCGCCGAGATACGCAGTATTTT.

This clonotype appeared a few times. The gene calls are TRBV12-3 or TRBV12-4 and TRBJ1-1; TRBD1 aligns across 7 bases. The CDR3 covers 15 residues. V dropped 4 bases and J dropped 1; count of bases not matched to a gene: 6. The DNA of the CDR3 is TGTGCCAGCAGTTGGGATTGGACAGGGAACACTGAAGCTTTCTTT. It encodes CASSWDWTGNTEAFF.

As for this clonotype: One end of the junction is discordant with germline, which a read error may explain. This chain links TRBV7-2 with TRBJ2-1; a weak D match, TRBD2 (5 bases). Germline V CDR1 and CDR2: SGHTA, FQGNSA. The CDR3 sequence is 15 residues long. The CDR3, as DNA: TGTCCCAGCAGCCTTAGCGCCAGCTCCTACAATGAGCAGTTCTTC. Amino acid sequence: CPSSLSASSYNEQFF.

A few counts support this clonotype. This rearrangement joins TRBV7-9 to TRBJ2-7, with a weak D call TRBD2 (5 bases). There are 16 residues in the CDR3. Germline CDR1 and CDR2: SEHNR and FQNEAQ (reference sequence). Trimming stripped 4 bases from V and 4 bases from J, with 20 bases between. The CDR3 protein is CASSYPEGDHLYEQYF. CDR3 coding DNA: TGTGCCAGCAGCTACCCTGAGGGCGACCACCTTTACGAGCAGTACTTC.

The chain couples TRBV9 to TRBJ2-1; 11 nucleotides line up with TRBD2. Germline CDR1 is SGDLS and CDR2 is YYNGEE. This CDR3 comprises 17 residues. Trimming at V came to 0 bases and at J to 4 bases, leaving 6 bases not matched to a gene. The DNA of the CDR3 is TGTGCCAGCAGCGTAGGACTAGCGGGACCTAAATACAATGAGCAGTTCTTC. It is translated as CASSVGLAGPKYNEQFF.

There are a few counts of this clonotype. This chain joins TRBV5-1 and TRBJ2-1, with D possibly TRBD2 on 6 matching bases. Germline V CDR1 and CDR2: SGHRS, YFSETQ. This CDR3 is 16 amino acids long. Between the trimmed V and J ends, which lost 0 bases and 2 bases, there was a span of 12 bases. CDR3 loop: CASSLAAGSPYNEQFF. In DNA, the CDR3 is TGCGCCAGCAGCTTGGCGGCGGGAAGCCCCTACAATGAGCAGTTCTTC.

This sequence joins TRBV7-9 and TRBJ2-7; D tentatively fits TRBD1 or TRBD2 (5 bases each). CDR1 and CDR2 (germline): SEHNR, FQNEAQ (reference sequence). V was pared by 3 bases and J by 3 bases, with 12 bases between. The CDR3 runs to 14 residues. CDR3 DNA: TGTGCCAGCAGCTTTGGGGGTACTTTCTACGAGCAGTACTTC. This sequence encodes CASSFGGTFYEQYF.

Only a few counts were recorded for this clonotype. The V call is TRBV20-1, the J call TRBJ2-1, with 8 nucleotides matching TRBD2. The CDR3 has 14 amino acids. Trimming cost V 3 bases and J 5 bases; bases outside gene matches: 6. CDR1 and CDR2 from the germline V gene are DFQATT and SNEGSKA (reference sequence). The CDR3 DNA is TGCAGTGCTAGCGGTGCGGGGGGTAACAATGAGCAGTTCTTC. Its protein product is CSASGAGGNNEQFF.

This clonotype showed up many times. This rearrangement joins TRBV12-3 or TRBV12-4 to TRBJ1-3; D not resolved. The V end was cut by 1 base, the J end by 7 bases, with 8 bases between. The CDR3 consists of 13 residues. In nucleotides, the CDR3 is TGTGCCAGCAGTTTAGGGTCATTTAACACCATATATTTT. Translation gives CASSLGSFNTIYF.

This clonotype has only a few counts. This chain uses TRBV7-6 with TRBJ2-2; a possible D gene is TRBD2 (5 bases). The V end was cut by 4 bases, the J end by 8 bases, with 17 bases between. This CDR3 contains 15 residues. Germline V gene sequence: CDR1 SGHVS, CDR2 FNYEAQ. The CDR3 region has the DNA TGTGCCAGCAGCTCCTGGCCCGAGGGATCAGGGGAGCTGTTTTTT. It specifies CASSSWPEGSGELFF.

CDR3 in amino acids: CASRAAAGDPYEQYF. CDR3 bases: TGTGCCAGCAGGGCGGCGGCAGGGGATCCCTACGAGCAGTACTTC. The chain has TRBV12-3 or TRBV12-4 and TRBJ2-7, with a possible D match to TRBD1 (6 bases). Between the trimmed V and J ends, which lost 6 bases and 2 bases, there was a span of 17 bases. The CDR3 is 15 residues long.